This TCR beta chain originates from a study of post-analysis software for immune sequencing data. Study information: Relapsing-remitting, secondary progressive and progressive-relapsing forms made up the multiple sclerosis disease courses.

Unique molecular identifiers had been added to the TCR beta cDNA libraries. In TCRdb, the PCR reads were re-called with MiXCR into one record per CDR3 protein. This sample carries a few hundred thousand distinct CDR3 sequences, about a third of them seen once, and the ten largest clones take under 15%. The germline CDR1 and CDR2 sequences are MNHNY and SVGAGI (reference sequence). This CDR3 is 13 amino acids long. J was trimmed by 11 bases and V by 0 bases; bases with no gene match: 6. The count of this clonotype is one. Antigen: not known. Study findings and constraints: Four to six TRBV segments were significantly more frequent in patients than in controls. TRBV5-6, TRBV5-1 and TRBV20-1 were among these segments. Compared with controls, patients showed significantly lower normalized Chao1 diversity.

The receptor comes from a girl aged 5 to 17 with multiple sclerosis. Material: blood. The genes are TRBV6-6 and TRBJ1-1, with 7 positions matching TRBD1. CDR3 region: CASSYSTGDGAFF. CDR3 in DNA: TGTGCCAGCAGTTACTCTACAGGGGACGGGGCTTTCTTT.